The clone carrying this TCR beta chain was seen ten or more times. What it binds is unknown. Sequencing libraries for TCR beta were prepared with iRepertoire HTBI primers and Arm-PCR of CDR3 regions. TCRdb used MiXCR to reprocess the multiplex PCR reads, holding one entry per CDR3 protein. The sample gives 420,000 or so distinct CDR3 sequences, roughly 17% of which show up once; about 25% is in the top ten. Stated time point: newly diagnosed GD, antithyroid drugs for less than 3 months. RNA from PBMCs was the source of the TCR library. This record belongs to a study of regulatory T cells in long-lasting Graves disease. General study points: There were preferences for TRBV28, TRBJ1-2 and TRBJ2-5 in persistent disease.

The CDR3 has 14 residues. The V gene lost 4 bases and the J gene lost 5 bases, with 12 bases spanning the gap. Germline V gives CDR1 MNHNS, CDR2 SASEGT. These data were also reused for a study on T cells in Graves' hyperthyroidism and ophthalmopathy.

The sequence came from a young woman with Graves disease. The sequences come from peripheral blood mononuclear cells (PBMCs), collected at new diagnosis, from a patient treated with antithyroid drugs. J is TRBJ1-5 and V is TRBV6-1; D perhaps matches TRBD1 (6 bases). The CDR3 DNA reads as TGTGCCAGCAGTGGCAGGGGAACGTATCAGCCCCAGCATTTT. Translated, it gives CASSGRGTYQPQHF.